The entry below gives a single T cell receptor (beta chain) sequence along with its context. The antigen is not known. The table came from immunoSEQ multiplex PCR; TCRdb's copy has only in-frame clones and leaves some out. The sample has under 95,000 clones; around 90% are singletons. The data were taken from a study of T cell responses to AZD1222 COVID-19 vaccine. Study outcomes and limitations: No repertoire was sampled before or during the peak T cell response, only after it. In the spike-specific TCR repertoire, nearly half reportedly target unmutated variant regions. CD4 TCRs associated with vaccination spanned spike, dominating at 160-218 and 743-854.

Looked up from germline, CDR1 is LGHDT and CDR2 is YNNKEL (reference sequence). With V trimmed by 1 base and J by 4 bases, 12 bases remained unmatched. CDR3 length: 18 residues. The specimen was peripheral blood, collected on day 0 of AZD1222 vaccination. V usage is TRBV3-1 (or the pseudogene TRBV3-2) and J usage is TRBJ1-3; 8 positions agree with TRBD1. The receptor was isolated from an adult in good health. The CDR3 DNA follows: TGTGCCAGCAGCCAAGGTGGACAGGGCTTCGCGGGGGGAAACACCATATATTTT. Translating gives CASSQGGQGFAGGNTIYF.